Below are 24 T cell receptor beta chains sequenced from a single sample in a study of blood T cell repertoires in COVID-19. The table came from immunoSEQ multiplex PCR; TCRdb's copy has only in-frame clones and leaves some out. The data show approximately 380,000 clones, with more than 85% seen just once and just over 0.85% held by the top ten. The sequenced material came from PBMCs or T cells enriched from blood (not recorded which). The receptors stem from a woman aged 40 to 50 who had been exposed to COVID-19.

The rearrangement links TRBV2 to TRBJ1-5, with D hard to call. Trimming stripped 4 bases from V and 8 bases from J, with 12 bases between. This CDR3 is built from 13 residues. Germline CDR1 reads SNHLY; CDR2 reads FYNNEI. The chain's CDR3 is CASSVGREEPQHF. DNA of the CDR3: TGTGCCAGCAGTGTAGGGCGGGAGGAGCCCCAGCATTTT.

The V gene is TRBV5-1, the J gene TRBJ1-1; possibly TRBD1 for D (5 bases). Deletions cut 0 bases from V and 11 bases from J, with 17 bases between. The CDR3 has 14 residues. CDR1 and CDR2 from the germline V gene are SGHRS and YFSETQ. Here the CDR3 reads CASSLERGGDKAFF. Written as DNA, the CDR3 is TGCGCCAGCAGCTTGGAACGCGGGGGGGATAAGGCTTTCTTT. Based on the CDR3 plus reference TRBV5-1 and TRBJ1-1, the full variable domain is KAGVTQTPRYLIKTRGQQVTLSCSPISGHRSVSWYQQTPGQGLQFLFEYFSETQRNKGNFPGRFSGRQFSNSRSEMNVSTLELGDSALYLCASSLERGGDKAFFGQGTRLTVV.

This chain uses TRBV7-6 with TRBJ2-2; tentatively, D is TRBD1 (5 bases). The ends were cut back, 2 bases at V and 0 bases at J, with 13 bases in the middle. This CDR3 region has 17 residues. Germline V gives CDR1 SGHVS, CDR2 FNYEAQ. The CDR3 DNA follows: TGTGCCAGCAGCTTAAGGTTAAGGGGATCGAACACCGGGGAGCTGTTTTTT. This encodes CASSLRLRGSNTGELFF.

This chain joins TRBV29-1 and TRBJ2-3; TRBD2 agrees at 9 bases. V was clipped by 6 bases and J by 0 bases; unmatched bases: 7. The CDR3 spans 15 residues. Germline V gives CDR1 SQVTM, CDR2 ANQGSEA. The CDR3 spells CSVAGLAPSTDTQYF. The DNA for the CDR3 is TGCAGCGTCGCCGGACTAGCGCCAAGCACAGATACGCAGTATTTT.

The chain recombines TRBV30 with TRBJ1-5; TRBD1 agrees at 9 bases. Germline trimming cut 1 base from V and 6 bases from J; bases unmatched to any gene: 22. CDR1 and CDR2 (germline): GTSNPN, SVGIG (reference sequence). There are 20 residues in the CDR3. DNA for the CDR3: TGTGCCTGGAGTGCCTATTTACCGGGACAGGGCTCCCGCGGGGTTCAGCCCCAGCATTTT. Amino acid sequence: CAWSAYLPGQGSRGVQPQHF.

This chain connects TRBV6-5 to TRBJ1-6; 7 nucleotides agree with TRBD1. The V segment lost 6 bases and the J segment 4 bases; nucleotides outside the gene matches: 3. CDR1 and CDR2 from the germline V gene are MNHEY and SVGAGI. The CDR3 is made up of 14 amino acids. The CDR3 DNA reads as TGTGCCAGCAGGGAGACAGGGTATAATTCACCCCTCCACTTT. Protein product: CASRETGYNSPLHF.

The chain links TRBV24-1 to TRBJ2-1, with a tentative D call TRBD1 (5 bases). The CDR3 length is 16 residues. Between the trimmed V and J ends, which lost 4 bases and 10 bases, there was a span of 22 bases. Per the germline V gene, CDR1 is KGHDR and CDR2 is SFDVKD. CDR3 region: CATSESDDRLHSEQFF. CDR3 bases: TGTGCCACCAGTGAATCTGATGACAGACTCCACTCAGAGCAGTTCTTC.

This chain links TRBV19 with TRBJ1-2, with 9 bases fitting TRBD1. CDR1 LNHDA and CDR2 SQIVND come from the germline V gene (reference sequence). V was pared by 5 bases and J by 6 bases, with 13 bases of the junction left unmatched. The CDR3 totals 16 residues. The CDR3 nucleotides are TGTGCCAGTAGTCCGCTGGGACAGGGAATCGTTGATGGCTACACCTTC. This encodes CASSPLGQGIVDGYTF.

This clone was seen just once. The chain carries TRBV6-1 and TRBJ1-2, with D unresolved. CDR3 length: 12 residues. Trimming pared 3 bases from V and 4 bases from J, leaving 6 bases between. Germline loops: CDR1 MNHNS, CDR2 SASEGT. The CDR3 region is CASSDTAYGYTF. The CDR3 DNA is TGTGCCAGCAGTGATACAGCCTATGGCTACACCTTC.

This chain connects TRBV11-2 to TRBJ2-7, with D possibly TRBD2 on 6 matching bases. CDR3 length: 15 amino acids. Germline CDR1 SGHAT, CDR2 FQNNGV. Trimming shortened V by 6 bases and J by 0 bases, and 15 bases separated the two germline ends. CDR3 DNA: TGTGCCAGCAGACTACTTCCGGGGGACTCCTACGAGCAGTACTTC. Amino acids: CASRLLPGDSYEQYF.

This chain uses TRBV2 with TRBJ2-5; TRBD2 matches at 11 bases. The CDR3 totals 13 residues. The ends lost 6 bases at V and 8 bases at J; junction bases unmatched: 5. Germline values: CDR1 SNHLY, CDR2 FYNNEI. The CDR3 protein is CASRGTSGGTQYF. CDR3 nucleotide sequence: TGTGCCAGCAGAGGAACTAGCGGGGGCACCCAGTACTTC.

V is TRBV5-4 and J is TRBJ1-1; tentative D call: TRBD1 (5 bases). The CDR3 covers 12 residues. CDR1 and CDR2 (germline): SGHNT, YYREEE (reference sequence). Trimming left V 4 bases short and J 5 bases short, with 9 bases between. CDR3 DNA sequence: TGTGCCAGCAGCCTTCGGGGGACTGAAGCTTTCTTT. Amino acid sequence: CASSLRGTEAFF.

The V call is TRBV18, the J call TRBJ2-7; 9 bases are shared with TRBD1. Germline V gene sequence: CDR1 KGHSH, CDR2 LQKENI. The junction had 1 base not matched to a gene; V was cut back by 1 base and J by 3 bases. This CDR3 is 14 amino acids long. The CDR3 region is CASSPQGQGYEQYF. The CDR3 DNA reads TGTGCCAGCTCACCACAGGGACAGGGCTACGAGCAGTACTTC.

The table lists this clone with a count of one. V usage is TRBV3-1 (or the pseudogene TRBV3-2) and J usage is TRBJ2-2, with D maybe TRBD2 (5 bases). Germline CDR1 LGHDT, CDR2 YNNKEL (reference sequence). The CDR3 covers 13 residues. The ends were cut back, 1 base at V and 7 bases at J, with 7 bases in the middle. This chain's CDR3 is CASSQARGGELFF. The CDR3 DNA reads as TGTGCCAGCAGCCAAGCCCGGGGCGGGGAGCTGTTTTTT.

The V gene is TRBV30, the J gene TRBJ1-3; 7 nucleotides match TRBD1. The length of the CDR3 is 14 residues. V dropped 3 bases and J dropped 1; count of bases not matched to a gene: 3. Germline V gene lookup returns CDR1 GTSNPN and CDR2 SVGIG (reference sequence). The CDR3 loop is CAWRGTVSGNTIYF. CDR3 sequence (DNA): TGTGCCTGGAGAGGGACAGTTTCTGGAAACACCATATATTTT.

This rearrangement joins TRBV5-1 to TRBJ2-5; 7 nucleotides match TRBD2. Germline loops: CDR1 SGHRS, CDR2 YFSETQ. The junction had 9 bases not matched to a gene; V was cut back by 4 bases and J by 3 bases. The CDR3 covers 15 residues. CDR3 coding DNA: TGCGCCAGCAGCCCAGCTCCTAGCGGAGAAGAGACCCAGTACTTC. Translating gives CASSPAPSGEETQYF.

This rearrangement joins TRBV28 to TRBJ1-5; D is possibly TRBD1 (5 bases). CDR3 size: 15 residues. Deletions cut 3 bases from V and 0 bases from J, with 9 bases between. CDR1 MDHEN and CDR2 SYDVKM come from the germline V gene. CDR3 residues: CASSFDSTSNQPQHF. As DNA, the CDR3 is TGTGCCAGCAGTTTTGACAGTACTAGCAATCAGCCCCAGCATTTT.

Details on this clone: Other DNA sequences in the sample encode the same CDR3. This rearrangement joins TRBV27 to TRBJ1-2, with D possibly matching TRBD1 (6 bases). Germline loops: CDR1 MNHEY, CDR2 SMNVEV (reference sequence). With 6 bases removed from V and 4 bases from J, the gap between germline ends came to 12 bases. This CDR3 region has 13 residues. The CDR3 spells CASSPGTRYGYTF. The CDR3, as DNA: TGTGCCAGCAGCCCCGGGACACGCTATGGCTACACCTTC.

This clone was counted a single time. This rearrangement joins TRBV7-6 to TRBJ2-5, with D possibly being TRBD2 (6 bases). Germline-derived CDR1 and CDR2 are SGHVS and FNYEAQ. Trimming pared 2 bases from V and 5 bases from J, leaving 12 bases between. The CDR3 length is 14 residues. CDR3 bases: TGTGCCAGCAGCTTAAAGGAGGGGCCGGAGACCCAGTACTTC. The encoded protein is CASSLKEGPETQYF.

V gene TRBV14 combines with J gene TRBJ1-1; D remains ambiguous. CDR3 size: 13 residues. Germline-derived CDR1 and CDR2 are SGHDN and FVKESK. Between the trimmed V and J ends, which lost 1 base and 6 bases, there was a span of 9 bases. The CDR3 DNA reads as TGTGCCAGCAGCCAAGTTCCTCGGTCTGAAGCTTTCTTT. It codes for CASSQVPRSEAFF. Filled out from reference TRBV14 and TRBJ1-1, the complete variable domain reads EAGVTQFPSHSVIEKGQTVTLRCDPISGHDNLYWYRRVMGKEIKFLLHFVKESKQDESGMPNNRFLAERTGGTYSTLKVQPAELEDSGVYFCASSQVPRSEAFFGQGTRLTVV.

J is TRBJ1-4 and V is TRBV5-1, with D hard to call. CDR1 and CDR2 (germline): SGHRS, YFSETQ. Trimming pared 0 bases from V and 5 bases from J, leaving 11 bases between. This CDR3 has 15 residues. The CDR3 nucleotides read TGCGCCAGCAGCTTGGGGAGAGGGCCGAATGAAAAACTGTTTTTT. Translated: CASSLGRGPNEKLFF.

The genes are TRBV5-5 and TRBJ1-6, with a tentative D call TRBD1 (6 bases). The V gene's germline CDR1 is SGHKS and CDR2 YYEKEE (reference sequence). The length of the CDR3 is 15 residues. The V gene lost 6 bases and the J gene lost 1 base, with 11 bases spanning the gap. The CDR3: CASTTGLSYNSPLHF. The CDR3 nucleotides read TGTGCCAGCACCACAGGGTTGTCCTATAATTCACCCCTCCACTTT.

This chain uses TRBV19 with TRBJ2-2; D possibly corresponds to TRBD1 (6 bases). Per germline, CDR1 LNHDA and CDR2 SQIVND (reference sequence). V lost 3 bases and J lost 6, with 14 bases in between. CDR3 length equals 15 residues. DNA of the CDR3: TGTGCCAGTAGTATGGCCACAGGGTTCCCCGGGGAGCTGTTTTTT. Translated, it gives CASSMATGFPGELFF.

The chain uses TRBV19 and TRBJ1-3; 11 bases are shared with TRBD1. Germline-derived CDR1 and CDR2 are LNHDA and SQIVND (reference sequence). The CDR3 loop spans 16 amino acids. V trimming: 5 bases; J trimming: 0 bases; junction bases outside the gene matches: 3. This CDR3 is CASSGGQGDSGNTIYF. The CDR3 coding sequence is TGTGCCAGTAGTGGGGGACAGGGGGACTCTGGAAACACCATATATTTT. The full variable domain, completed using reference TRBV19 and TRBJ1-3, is DGGITQSPKYLFRKEGQNVTLSCEQNLNHDAMYWYRQDPGQGLRLIYYSQIVNDFQKGDIAEGYSVSREKKESFPLTVTSAQKNPTAFYLCASSGGQGDSGNTIYFGEGSWLTVV.